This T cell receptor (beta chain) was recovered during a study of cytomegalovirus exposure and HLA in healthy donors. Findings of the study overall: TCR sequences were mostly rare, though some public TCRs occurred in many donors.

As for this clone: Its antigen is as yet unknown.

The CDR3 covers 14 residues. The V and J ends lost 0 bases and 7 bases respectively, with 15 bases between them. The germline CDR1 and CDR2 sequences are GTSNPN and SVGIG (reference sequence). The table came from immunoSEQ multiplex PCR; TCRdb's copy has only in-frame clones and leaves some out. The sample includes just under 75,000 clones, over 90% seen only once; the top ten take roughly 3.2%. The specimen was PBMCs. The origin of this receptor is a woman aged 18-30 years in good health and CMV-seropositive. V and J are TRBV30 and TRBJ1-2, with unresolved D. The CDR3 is CAWSVLSLPGGYTF. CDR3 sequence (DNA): TGTGCCTGGAGTGTACTGTCTCTACCGGGTGGCTACACCTTC.